These 20 T cell receptor beta chains originate from one sample sequenced in a study of blood T cells in healthy people across ages. A second about 6 to 12 cycle PCR used barcoded and J-beta primers. Via MiXCR, TCRdb re-called the 5' RACE reads, giving one row per CDR3 protein. The sample carries 600,000 to 1,000,000 distinct CDR3 sequences, roughly 25% recorded once. These records were also assigned to another study, of T cells of mothers and their children.

Input material: blood. The receptors derive from a boy aged 10-17 years in good health.

Here the CDR3 reads CASSFLGLATVLDEQYF. In nucleotides, the CDR3 is TGTGCCAGCAGTTTCTTGGGGCTAGCGACGGTTCTAGACGAGCAGTACTTC. The genes are TRBV28 and TRBJ2-7; a weak D match, TRBD2 (6 bases). The germline gives CDR1 MDHEN, CDR2 SYDVKM. The CDR3 is made up of 17 amino acids. V lost 3 bases, J lost 5 bases, and 23 bases lay in between.

Concerning this clonotype: An end of the junction differs from the germline gene, which may be a read error. V usage is TRBV20-1 and J usage is TRBJ2-5; D not certain. The J call is in doubt because the DNA end fits TRBJ2-1 better. This CDR3 region has 14 residues. CDR1 is DFQATT and CDR2 is SNEGSKA in the germline V gene (reference sequence). The CDR3 spells CGASPQRRNNEQFF. CDR3 DNA: TGCGGTGCTTCCCCTCAGAGGCGTAACAATGAGCAGTTCTTC.

The chain combines TRBV25-1 with TRBJ2-1, with TRBD1 identical over 11 bases. Germline CDR1 reads MGHDK; CDR2 reads SYGVNS. After removal of 7 bases from V and 0 bases from J, the junction contained 8 bases not matched to a gene. The CDR3 is 17 amino acids. CDR3 sequence reads: CASIGQGALFSYNEQFF. CDR3 DNA sequence: TGTGCCAGCATCGGACAGGGGGCATTATTCTCCTACAATGAGCAGTTCTTC.

In its sample, this clonotype was seen once. This chain links TRBV5-5 with TRBJ2-1, with TRBD2 identical over 10 bases. Losses at the gene ends were 5 bases for V and 0 bases for J; bases not matched to a gene: 11. CDR1 and CDR2 (germline): SGHKS, YYEKEE (reference sequence). The CDR3 consists of 18 residues. The CDR3 bases are TGTGCCAGCAGTATATCAGGACTAGCGGTTTACTCCTACAATGAGCAGTTCTTC. It yields the protein CASSISGLAVYSYNEQFF.

This chain links TRBV5-1 with TRBJ2-7; 8 nucleotides line up with TRBD1. The V segment lost 4 bases and the J segment 5 bases; nucleotides outside the gene matches: 8. Looked up from germline, CDR1 is SGHRS and CDR2 is YFSETQ. The length of the CDR3 is 14 residues. The DNA of the CDR3 is TGCGCCAGCAGCAAAAGGACAGGGTTGAACGAGCAGTACTTC. Amino acid sequence: CASSKRTGLNEQYF.

There are a few counts of this clonotype. V is TRBV5-6 and J is TRBJ2-1; 9 nucleotides match TRBD1. CDR1 and CDR2 from the germline V gene are SGHDT and YYEEEE. J was trimmed by 10 bases and V by 4 bases; bases with no gene match: 3. This CDR3 is built from 12 residues. CDR3 protein: CASSTGQGEQFF. CDR3 nucleotides: TGTGCCAGCAGCACGGGACAGGGAGAGCAGTTCTTC.

The V and J genes are TRBV9 and TRBJ1-2; 7 positions match TRBD1. The CDR3 is 14 residues long. Germline lookup yields CDR1 SGDLS and CDR2 YYNGEE. V gave up 4 bases and J gave up 5 bases; unmatched junction bases: 8. The CDR3, as DNA: TGTGCCAGCAGCCCTGGGGAGGGGGCATATGGCTACACCTTC. Protein sequence: CASSPGEGAYGYTF. Together with reference TRBV9 and TRBJ1-2, the CDR3 gives the full variable domain: DSGVTQTPKHLITATGQRVTLRCSPRSGDLSVYWYQQSLDQGLQFLIQYYNGEERAKGNILERFSAQQFPDLHSELNLSSLELGDSALYFCASSPGEGAYGYTFGSGTRLTVV.

The chain is built from TRBV3-1 and TRBJ2-5; no firm D call. Germline CDR1 reads LGHDT; CDR2 reads YNNKEL (reference sequence). The CDR3 extends over 14 amino acids. V was shortened by 3 bases and J by 4 bases, with 12 bases between the two germline ends. This CDR3 is CASSQNRVGETQYF. In DNA form, the CDR3 reads TGTGCCAGCAGCCAGAATCGGGTCGGAGAGACCCAGTACTTC.

Worth noting for this clonotype: At one end, the junction sequence differs from germline, possibly due to a read error. The V gene is TRBV5-1, the J gene TRBJ2-3, with D unresolved. This CDR3 spans 14 amino acids. Germline CDR1 reads SGHRS; CDR2 reads YFSETQ. The CDR3 here is CASSLGRGADTQYF. The DNA for the CDR3 is TGTGCCAGCAGCTTAGGCCGTGGAGCAGATACGCAGTATTTT.

This chain links TRBV3-1 with TRBJ2-5, with 8 bases that match TRBD1. The tail of the sequence fits TRBJ2-1 better, so the J call may be wrong. Germline V CDR1 and CDR2: LGHDT, YNNKEL (reference sequence). The CDR3 is 17 amino acids. CDR3 sequence (DNA): TGTGCCAGCAGCCTTTCTACTCTTACAGGGGGGAACAATGAGCAGTTCTTC. Encoded protein: CASSLSTLTGGNNEQFF.

V is TRBV12-5 and J is TRBJ2-2; D assignment may be TRBD1 or TRBD2 (5 bases each). In germline, CDR1 is LGHNT, CDR2 FRNRAP. CDR3 size: 13 residues. Trimming left V 6 bases short and J 7 bases short, with 12 bases between. CDR3 coding DNA: TGTGCTAGTGGGCCGTTGGGGGTCGGGGAGCTGTTTTTT. Amino acid sequence: CASGPLGVGELFF.

This clonotype was seen more than once but under ten times. The chain has TRBV19 and TRBJ1-6; a weak D match, TRBD1 (6 bases). The CDR3 spans 14 residues. V was cut by 6 bases and J by 7 bases, with 13 bases left in between. Germline-derived CDR1 and CDR2 are LNHDA and SQIVND (reference sequence). This chain's CDR3 is CASSYRASNSPLHF. The CDR3 DNA follows: TGTGCCAGTAGCTACAGGGCGAGCAATTCACCCCTCCACTTT.

In the case of this clonotype: One junction end does not reproduce the germline sequence, and a read error may be involved. The chain couples TRBV12-3 or TRBV12-4 to TRBJ2-3, with D perhaps given as TRBD1 or TRBD2 (6 bases each). CDR3 length: 15 amino acids. The CDR3, as DNA: TGTGCCAGCAGTCCGACTAGAGGGACAACAGATACGCAATATTTT. Encoded protein: CASSPTRGTTDTQYF.

The chain combines TRBV20-1 with TRBJ1-4; TRBD1 matches at 8 bases. The V gene end was trimmed by 0 bases and the J gene end by 6 bases; junction bases not matched to a gene: 9. In germline, CDR1 is DFQATT, CDR2 SNEGSKA (reference sequence). The CDR3 loop spans 16 amino acids. CDR3 amino acids: CSARELTTGDDEKLFF. The DNA for the CDR3 is TGCAGTGCTAGAGAACTAACGACAGGGGATGATGAAAAACTGTTTTTT.

In its sample, this clonotype was seen a few times. The gene calls are TRBV5-1 and TRBJ1-3; D unclear. Trimming shortened V by 0 bases and J by 3 bases, and 4 bases separated the two germline ends. Germline V gives CDR1 SGHRS, CDR2 YFSETQ. The CDR3 extends over 13 amino acids. The chain's CDR3 is CASSLVVGNTIYF. The CDR3 bases are TGCGCCAGCAGCTTGGTTGTTGGAAACACCATATATTTT.

The chain couples TRBV7-2 to TRBJ2-3; D call uncertain. V was trimmed by 5 bases and J by 2 bases, leaving 20 bases between them. The CDR3 has 17 amino acids. Germline CDR1 and CDR2: SGHTA and FQGNSA. CDR3 DNA: TGTGCCAGCAGCCGTCAATGGCTACGTGGGCACACAGATACGCAGTATTTT. Its translation: CASSRQWLRGHTDTQYF.

This clonotype was counted a few times. The chain carries TRBV27 and TRBJ1-6; D remains ambiguous. The CDR3 spans 17 residues. Germline lookup yields CDR1 MNHEY and CDR2 SMNVEV (reference sequence). Deletions cut 0 bases from V and 4 bases from J, with 13 bases between. As DNA, the CDR3 is TGTGCCAGCAGTTTATCGGGTGGAGCGATTTATAATTCACCCCTCCACTTT. Its protein product is CASSLSGGAIYNSPLHF.

This clonotype was seen a handful of times. The chain uses TRBV20-1 and TRBJ2-5; the D gene is possibly TRBD2 (6 bases). Per the germline V gene, CDR1 is DFQATT and CDR2 is SNEGSKA (reference sequence). The CDR3 length is 14 residues. Trimming stripped 3 bases from V and 4 bases from J, with 15 bases between. CDR3 in amino acids: CSASGRDNIETQYF. In DNA, the CDR3 is TGCAGTGCTAGTGGGCGGGATAACATAGAGACCCAGTACTTC.

This clonotype was detected only a few times. This rearrangement joins TRBV29-1 to TRBJ2-1; D might be TRBD1 (6 bases). Germline CDR1 and CDR2: SQVTM and ANQGSEA. CDR3 length: 14 amino acids. Between the trimmed V and J ends, which lost 4 bases and 6 bases, there was a span of 16 bases. CDR3 sequence: CSVGGTPSGNEQFF. The CDR3, as DNA: TGCAGCGTTGGGGGGACACCCTCTGGCAATGAGCAGTTCTTC.

The V gene is TRBV7-2, the J gene TRBJ2-3; no firm D call. Germline lookup yields CDR1 SGHTA and CDR2 FQGNSA. The CDR3 covers 13 residues. V was pared by 3 bases and J by 7 bases, with 11 bases between. CDR3 bases: TGTGCCAGCAGCTTCGACCAACCTTATACGCAGTATTTT. This encodes CASSFDQPYTQYF.